This TCR beta chain was retrieved from a study of blood T cell repertoires in COVID-19. Overall study context: Acute and convalescent COVID-19 specimens originated in the United States, Italy and Spain.

The CDR3 has 14 residues. Unmatched junction bases numbered 4, after V lost 5 bases and J lost 1 base. Looked up from germline, CDR1 is SGHAT and CDR2 is FQNNGV. Libraries were prepared by immunoSEQ multiplex PCR; TCRdb keeps only in-frame clonotypes and omits some of them. This table holds roughly 80,000 clones, about four fifths found once. This chain connects TRBV11-2 to TRBJ1-1; 7 nucleotides agree with TRBD1. The origin of this receptor is a man aged 80 or over with acute or convalescent COVID-19. The specimen was peripheral blood. The DNA of the CDR3 is TGTGCCAGCAGCGCGGGACAGCCGAACACTGAAGCTTTCTTT. This codes for CASSAGQPNTEAFF.